This T cell receptor beta chain was recorded in a study of blood T cell repertoires in COVID-19. Study-wide context: The samples span acute and convalescent COVID-19 from the United States, Italy and Spain. Sources were T cells, B-cell-depleted T cells, or PBMCs; the material itself was cDNA or gDNA.

Methods used by the authors: Scientists estimated how many nucleated cells there were by amplifying reference gene primers. TCRdb's table, derived via immunoSEQ multiplex PCR, lists solely in-frame clones and lacks some. The V and J calls and clone size were taken over from that table, and D and trimming were inferred from the DNA. The sample lists around 38,000 clones; more than 85% were seen once. This clone was detected a few times. Germline CDR1 and CDR2: LNHNV and YYDKDF (reference sequence). CDR3 length: 14 residues. J gave up 3 bases and V 4 bases, and 4 bases lay outside the gene matches. The sequenced material came from peripheral blood. V gene TRBV15 combines with J gene TRBJ1-2; 8 bases are a match to TRBD1. This receptor was identified in a man between 65 and 80 years old with acute or convalescent COVID-19. CDR3 bases: TGTGCCACCAGCAAGACAGGGGTGGACTATGGCTACACCTTC. Translating it yields CATSKTGVDYGYTF.